This TCR beta chain was recovered during a study of CD8 T cells in ankylosing spondylitis. Points from the study as a whole: Characteristic of ankylosing spondylitis blood, it appeared, was a TCR beta motif comprising several highly homologous variants. Certain motif variants had earlier appeared in reactive arthritis synovial fluid and blood. Significantly higher representation of disease-linked clones was reported for matched ankylosing spondylitis synovial fluid.

There are a few counts of this clonotype. Its target is not known. TCRdb passed the 5' RACE reads through MiXCR, listing each CDR3 protein once. The sample lists some 130,000 distinct CDR3 sequences; about 7% were seen once. The CDR3 is made up of 15 amino acids. Trimming took 10 bases from V and 7 from J; bases not matched to a gene: 14. Germline V gene lookup returns CDR1 SGHTA and CDR2 FQGNSA. The sequence was obtained from a female donor with ankylosing spondylitis or in good health (not recorded which). Sequenced sample: blood, either unsorted or a sorted T cell fraction (not recorded which). The chain is built from TRBV7-2 and TRBJ2-2; TRBD1 matches at 8 bases. The CDR3 nucleotides read TGTGCCACCCCGAGACAGGGGCCGATGGTCGGGGAGCTGTTTTTT. Its translation is CATPRQGPMVGELFF.